This T cell receptor (beta chain) is drawn from a study of regulatory T cells in long-lasting Graves disease. This clonotype was seen more than once but under ten times. Its target is unknown. Study-wide points: Persistent patients shared 2,500 to 3,000 public clonotypes among themselves. Newly diagnosed patients shared fewer, at more than 850. Newly diagnosed patients had higher TCR diversity than persistent Graves' patients did.

The time point was: persistent/refractory GD, antithyroid drugs over 5 years with positive TRAb. The TCR library used RNA extracted from PBMCs. It was by American Thyroid Association guidelines that Graves' disease was diagnosed. Patients were enrolled at an endocrinology department in Xi'an, China. Combining iRepertoire HTBI primers with Arm-PCR of CDR3 regions, the authors built TCR beta libraries. TCRdb analysed the multiplex PCR reads with MiXCR anew, one entry per CDR3 protein. Found here are 650,000 to 850,000 distinct CDR3 sequences, around 30% of them singletons; the top ten hold roughly 46%. This receptor was obtained from a female donor with Graves disease. Source: peripheral blood mononuclear cells (PBMCs), taken when the disease was refractory, from a patient treated with antithyroid drugs.

This chain's CDR3 is CASSFIVREETQYF. The CDR3 nucleotides are TGTGCCAGCAGCTTTATAGTCAGGGAAGAGACCCAGTACTTC. The V and J genes are TRBV7-9 and TRBJ2-5; possible D gene TRBD1, 5 bases. The CDR3 is made up of 14 amino acids. V was cut by 3 bases and J by 3 bases, with 11 bases left in between. Germline V gene lookup returns CDR1 SEHNR and CDR2 FQNEAQ (reference sequence).